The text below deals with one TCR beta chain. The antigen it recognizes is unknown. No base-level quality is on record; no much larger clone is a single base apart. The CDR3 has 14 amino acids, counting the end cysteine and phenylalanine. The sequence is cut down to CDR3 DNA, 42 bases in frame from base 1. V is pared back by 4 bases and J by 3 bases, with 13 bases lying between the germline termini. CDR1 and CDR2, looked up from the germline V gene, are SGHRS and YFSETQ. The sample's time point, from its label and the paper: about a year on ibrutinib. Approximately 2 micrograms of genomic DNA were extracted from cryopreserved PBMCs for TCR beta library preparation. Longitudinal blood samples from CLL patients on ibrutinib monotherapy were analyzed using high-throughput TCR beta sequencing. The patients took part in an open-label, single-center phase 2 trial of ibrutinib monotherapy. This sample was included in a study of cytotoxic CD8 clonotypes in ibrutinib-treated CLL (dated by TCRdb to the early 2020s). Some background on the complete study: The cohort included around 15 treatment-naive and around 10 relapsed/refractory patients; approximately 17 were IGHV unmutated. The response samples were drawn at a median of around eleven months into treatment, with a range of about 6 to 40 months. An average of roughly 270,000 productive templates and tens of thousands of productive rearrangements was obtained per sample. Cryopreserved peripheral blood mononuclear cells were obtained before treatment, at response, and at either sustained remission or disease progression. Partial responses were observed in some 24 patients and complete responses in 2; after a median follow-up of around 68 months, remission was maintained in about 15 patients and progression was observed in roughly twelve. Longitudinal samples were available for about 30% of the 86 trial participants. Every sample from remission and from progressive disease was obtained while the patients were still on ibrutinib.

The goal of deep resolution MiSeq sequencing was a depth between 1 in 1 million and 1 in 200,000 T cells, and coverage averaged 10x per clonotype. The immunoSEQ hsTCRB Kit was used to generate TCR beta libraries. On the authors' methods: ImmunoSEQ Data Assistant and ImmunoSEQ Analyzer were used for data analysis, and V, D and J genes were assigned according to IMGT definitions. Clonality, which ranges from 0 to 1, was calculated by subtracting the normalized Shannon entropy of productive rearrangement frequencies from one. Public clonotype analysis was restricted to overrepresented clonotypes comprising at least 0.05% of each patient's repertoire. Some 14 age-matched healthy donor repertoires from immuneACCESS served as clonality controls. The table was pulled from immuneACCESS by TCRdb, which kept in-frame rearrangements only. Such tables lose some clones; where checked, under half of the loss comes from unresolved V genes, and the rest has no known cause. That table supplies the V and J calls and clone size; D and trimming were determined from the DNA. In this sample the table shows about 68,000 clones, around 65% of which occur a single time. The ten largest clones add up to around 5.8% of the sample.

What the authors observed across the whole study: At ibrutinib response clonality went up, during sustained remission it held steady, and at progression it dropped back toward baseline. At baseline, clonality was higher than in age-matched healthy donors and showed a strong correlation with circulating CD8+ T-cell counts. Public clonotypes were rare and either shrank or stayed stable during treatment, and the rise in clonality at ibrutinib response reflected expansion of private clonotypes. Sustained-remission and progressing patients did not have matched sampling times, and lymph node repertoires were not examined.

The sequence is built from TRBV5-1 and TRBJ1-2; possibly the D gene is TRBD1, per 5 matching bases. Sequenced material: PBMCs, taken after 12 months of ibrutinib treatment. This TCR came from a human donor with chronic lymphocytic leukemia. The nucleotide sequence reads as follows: TGCGCCAGCAGCCCACAGACAGCCTACTATGGCTACACCTTC. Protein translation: CASSPQTAYYGYTF.